This T cell receptor (beta chain) was observed in a study of blood T cell repertoires in COVID-19. The protocol was immunoSEQ multiplex PCR, while the TCRdb copy is restricted to in-frame clones and leaves out a portion. In the table there are around 130,000 clones, more than 80% of which are singletons. The germline V gene has CDR1 DFQATT and CDR2 SNEGSKA (reference sequence). This CDR3 has 11 amino acids. The ends were cut back, 5 bases at V and 11 bases at J, with 15 bases in the middle. The specimen sequenced was peripheral blood. The receptor's source is a woman in her sixties with acute or convalescent COVID-19. The V and J genes are TRBV20-1 and TRBJ1-1; D is uncertain. DNA for the CDR3: TGCAGTGCTCCACGAGGCGAAAGGGCTTTCTTT. Translating it yields CSAPRGERAFF.